This TCR beta chain was profiled in a study of OX40 agonist ivuxolimab in advanced cancers. Between the trimmed V and J ends, which lost 0 bases and 5 bases, there was a span of 5 bases. The CDR3 totals 12 residues. Of note for this clone: Its specificity is unknown.

Overall study findings and caveats: Both CD4+ and CD8+ T cell populations in blood had undergone clonal expansion by week 6 at 0.1 to 3.0 mg/kg.

Sequencing used immunoSEQ multiplex PCR; TCRdb keeps in-frame clones, though not all of them. The table records 100,000 to 150,000 clones, 75% to 95% of them present only once. The source material was CD4+ or CD8+ T cells sorted from blood, sampled in a trial of the OX40 agonist ivuxolimab. The receptor was derived from an adult with an advanced solid tumor such as melanoma, head and neck, liver or kidney cancer. The genes are TRBV5-3 and TRBJ1-2; D is uncertain. TRBV5-3 is an open reading frame whose function is uncertain. The CDR3 coding sequence is TGTGCCAGAAGCTTGGTCCCGTATGGCTACACCTTC. Translated, it gives CARSLVPYGYTF.